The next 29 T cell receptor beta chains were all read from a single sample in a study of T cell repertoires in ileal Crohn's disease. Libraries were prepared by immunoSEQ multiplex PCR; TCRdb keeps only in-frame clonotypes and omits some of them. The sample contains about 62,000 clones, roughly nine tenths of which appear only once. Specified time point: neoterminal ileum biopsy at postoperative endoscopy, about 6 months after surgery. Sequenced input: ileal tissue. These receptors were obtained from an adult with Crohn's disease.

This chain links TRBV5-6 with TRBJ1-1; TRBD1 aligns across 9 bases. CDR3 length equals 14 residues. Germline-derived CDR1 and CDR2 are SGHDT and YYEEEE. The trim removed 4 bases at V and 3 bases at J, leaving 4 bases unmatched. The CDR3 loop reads CASSPGQGYTEAFF. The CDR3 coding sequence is TGTGCCAGCAGCCCGGGACAGGGATACACTGAAGCTTTCTTT.

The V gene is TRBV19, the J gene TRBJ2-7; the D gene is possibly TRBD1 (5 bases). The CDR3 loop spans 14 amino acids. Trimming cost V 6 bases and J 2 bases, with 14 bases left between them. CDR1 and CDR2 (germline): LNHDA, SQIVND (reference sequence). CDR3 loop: CASSALTGPYEQYF. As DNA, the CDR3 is TGTGCCAGTAGCGCCCTCACAGGACCCTACGAGCAGTACTTC.

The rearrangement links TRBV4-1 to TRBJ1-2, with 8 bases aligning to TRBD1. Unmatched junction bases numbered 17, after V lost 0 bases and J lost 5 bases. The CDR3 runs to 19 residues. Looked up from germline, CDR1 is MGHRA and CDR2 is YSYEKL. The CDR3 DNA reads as TGCGCCAGCAGCCAAGATTCGGACAGGGTGATGGTATTGGGGTATGGCTACACCTTC. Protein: CASSQDSDRVMVLGYGYTF.

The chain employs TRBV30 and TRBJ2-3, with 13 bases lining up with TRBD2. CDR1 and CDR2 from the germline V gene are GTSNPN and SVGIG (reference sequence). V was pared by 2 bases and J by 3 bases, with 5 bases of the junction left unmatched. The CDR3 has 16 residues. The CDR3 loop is CAWSTLAGGPTDTQYF. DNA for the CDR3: TGTGCCTGGAGTACACTAGCGGGAGGGCCGACAGATACGCAGTATTTT. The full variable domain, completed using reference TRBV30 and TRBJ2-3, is SQTIHQWPATLVQPVGSPLSLECTVEGTSNPNLYWYRQAAGRGLQLLFYSVGIGQISSEVPQNLSASRPQDRQFILSSKKLLLSDSGFYLCAWSTLAGGPTDTQYFGPGTRLTVL.

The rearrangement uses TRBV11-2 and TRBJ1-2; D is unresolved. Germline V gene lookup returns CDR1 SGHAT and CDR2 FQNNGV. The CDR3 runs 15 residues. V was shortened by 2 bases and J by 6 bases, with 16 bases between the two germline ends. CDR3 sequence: CASSLQSGERHGYTF. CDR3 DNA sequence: TGTGCCAGCAGCTTACAGTCTGGGGAGCGGCATGGCTACACCTTC.

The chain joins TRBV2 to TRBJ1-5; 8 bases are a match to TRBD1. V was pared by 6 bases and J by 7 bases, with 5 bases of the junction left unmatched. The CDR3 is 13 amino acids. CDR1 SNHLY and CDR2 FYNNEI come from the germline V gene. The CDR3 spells CASSRQGRQPQHF. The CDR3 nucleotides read TGTGCCAGCAGCCGACAGGGGCGGCAGCCCCAGCATTTT.

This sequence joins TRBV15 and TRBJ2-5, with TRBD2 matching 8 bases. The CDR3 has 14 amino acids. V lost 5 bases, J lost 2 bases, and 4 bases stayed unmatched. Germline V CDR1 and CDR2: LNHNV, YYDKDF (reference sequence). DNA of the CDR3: TGTGCCACCAGCCTCCGGGGGGGACAAGAGACCCAGTACTTC. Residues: CATSLRGGQETQYF.

This CDR3 is CASSPNTGSNQPQHF. CDR3 sequence (DNA): TGTGCCAGCTCACCGAACACAGGGTCCAATCAGCCCCAGCATTTT. The chain joins TRBV18 to TRBJ1-5; perhaps TRBD1 as D (6 bases). The CDR3 totals 15 residues. CDR1 KGHSH and CDR2 LQKENI come from the germline V gene. Trimming took off 3 bases at V and 3 bases at J, with 12 bases between the two ends. The full variable domain, in which reference TRBV18 and TRBJ1-5 provide the parts outside the CDR3, is NAGVMQNPRHLVRRRGQEARLRCSPMKGHSHVYWYRQLPEEGLKFMVYLQKENIIDESGMPKERFSAEFPKEGPSILRIQQVVRGDSAAYFCASSPNTGSNQPQHFGDGTRLSIL.

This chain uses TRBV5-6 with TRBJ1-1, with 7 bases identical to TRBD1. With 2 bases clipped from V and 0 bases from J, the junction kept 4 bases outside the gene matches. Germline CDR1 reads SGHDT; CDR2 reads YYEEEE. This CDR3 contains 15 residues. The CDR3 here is CASSLPGTVNTEAFF. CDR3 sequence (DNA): TGTGCCAGCAGCTTACCCGGGACAGTGAACACTGAAGCTTTCTTT.

This chain's CDR3 is CASSETTGATDTQYF. For the CDR3, the DNA is TGCGCCAGCAGCGAGACTACAGGGGCTACAGATACGCAGTATTTT. The rearrangement links TRBV5-1 to TRBJ2-3; 7 bases are shared with TRBD1. CDR1 is SGHRS, CDR2 YFSETQ, per germline. The CDR3 totals 15 residues. V was clipped by 4 bases and J by 3 bases; unmatched bases: 8.

As DNA, the CDR3 is TGTGCCTGGCTTAAATACAGGGGCTCTGGGGCCAACGTCCTGACTTTC. This translates into CAWLKYRGSGANVLTF. This chain connects TRBV30 to TRBJ2-6; the match to TRBD1 covers 7 bases. After removal of 5 bases from V and 0 bases from J, the junction contained 7 bases not matched to a gene. Looked up from germline, CDR1 is GTSNPN and CDR2 is SVGIG (reference sequence). This CDR3 comprises 16 residues. Full variable domain (rest looked up from reference TRBV30 and TRBJ2-6): SQTIHQWPATLVQPVGSPLSLECTVEGTSNPNLYWYRQAAGRGLQLLFYSVGIGQISSEVPQNLSASRPQDRQFILSSKKLLLSDSGFYLCAWLKYRGSGANVLTFGAGSRLTVL.

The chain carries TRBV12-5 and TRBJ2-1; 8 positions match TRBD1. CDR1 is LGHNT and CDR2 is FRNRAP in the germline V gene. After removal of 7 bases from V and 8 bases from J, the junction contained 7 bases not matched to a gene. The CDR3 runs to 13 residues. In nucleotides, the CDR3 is TGTGCTAGTGTCCCGGACAGGGTCCATGAGCAGTTCTTC. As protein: CASVPDRVHEQFF.

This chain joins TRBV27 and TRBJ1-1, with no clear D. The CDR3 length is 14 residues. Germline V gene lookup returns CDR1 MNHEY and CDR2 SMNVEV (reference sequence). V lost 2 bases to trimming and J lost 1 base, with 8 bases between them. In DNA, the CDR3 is TGTGCCAGCAGTTTAACCCGCGGGAACACTGAAGCTTTCTTT. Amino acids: CASSLTRGNTEAFF.

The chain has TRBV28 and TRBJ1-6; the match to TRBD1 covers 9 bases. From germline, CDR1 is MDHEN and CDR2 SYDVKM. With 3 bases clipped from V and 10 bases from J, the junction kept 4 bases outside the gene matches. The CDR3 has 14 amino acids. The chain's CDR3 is CASSFGTGNSPLHF. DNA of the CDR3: TGTGCCAGCAGTTTTGGGACAGGGAACTCACCCCTCCACTTT.

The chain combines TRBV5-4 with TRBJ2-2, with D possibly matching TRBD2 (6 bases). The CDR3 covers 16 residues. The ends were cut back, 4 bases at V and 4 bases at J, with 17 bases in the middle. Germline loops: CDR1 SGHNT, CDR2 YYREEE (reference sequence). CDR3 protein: CASSIGRLGVTGELFF. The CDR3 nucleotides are TGTGCCAGCAGCATAGGGAGGTTGGGTGTCACCGGGGAGCTGTTTTTT.

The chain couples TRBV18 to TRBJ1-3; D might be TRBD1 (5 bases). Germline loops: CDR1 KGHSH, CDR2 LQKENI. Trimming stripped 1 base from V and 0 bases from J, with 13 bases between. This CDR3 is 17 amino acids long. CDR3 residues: CASSPRSGGSSGNTIYF. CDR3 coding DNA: TGTGCCAGCTCACCACGGAGCGGGGGAAGCTCTGGAAACACCATATATTTT.

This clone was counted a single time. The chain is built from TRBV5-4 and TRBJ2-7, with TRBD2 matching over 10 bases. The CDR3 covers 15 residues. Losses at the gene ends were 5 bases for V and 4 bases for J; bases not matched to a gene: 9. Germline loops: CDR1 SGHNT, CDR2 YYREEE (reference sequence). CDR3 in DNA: TGTGCCAGCAGGAACAAGCGGGAGGGCCGGTACGAGCAGTACTTC. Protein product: CASRNKREGRYEQYF. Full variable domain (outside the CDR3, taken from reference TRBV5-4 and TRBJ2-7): ETGVTQSPTHLIKTRGQQVTLRCSSQSGHNTVSWYQQALGQGPQFIFQYYREEENGRGNFPPRFSGLQFPNYSSELNVNALELDDSALYLCASRNKREGRYEQYFGPGTRLTVT.

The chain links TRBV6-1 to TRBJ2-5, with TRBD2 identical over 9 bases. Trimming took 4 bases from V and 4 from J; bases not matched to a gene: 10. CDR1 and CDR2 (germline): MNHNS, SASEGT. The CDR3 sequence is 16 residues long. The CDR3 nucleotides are TGTGCCAGCAGTGGACGCGGGAGCGGGGGGTTAGAGACCCAGTACTTC. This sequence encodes CASSGRGSGGLETQYF.

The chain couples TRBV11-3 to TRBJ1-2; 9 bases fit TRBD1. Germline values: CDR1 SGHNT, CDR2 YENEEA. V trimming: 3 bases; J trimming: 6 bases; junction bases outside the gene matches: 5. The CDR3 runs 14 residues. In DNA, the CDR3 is TGTGCCAGCAGCTTTAAGCGGACAGGGGATGGCTACACCTTC. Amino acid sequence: CASSFKRTGDGYTF.

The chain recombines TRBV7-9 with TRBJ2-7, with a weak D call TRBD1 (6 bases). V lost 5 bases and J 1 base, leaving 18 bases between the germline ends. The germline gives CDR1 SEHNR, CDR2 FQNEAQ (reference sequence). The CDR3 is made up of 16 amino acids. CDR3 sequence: CASSNTRDTYSYEQYV. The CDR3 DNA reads TGTGCCAGCAGCAATACCCGGGACACCTATTCCTACGAGCAGTACGTC.

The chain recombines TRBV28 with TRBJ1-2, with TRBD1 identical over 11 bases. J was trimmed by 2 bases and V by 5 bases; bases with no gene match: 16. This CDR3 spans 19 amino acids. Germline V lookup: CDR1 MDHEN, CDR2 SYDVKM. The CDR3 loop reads CASSRVPWTGGAENYGYTF. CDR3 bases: TGTGCCAGCAGTCGTGTTCCTTGGACAGGGGGCGCGGAAAACTATGGCTACACCTTC.

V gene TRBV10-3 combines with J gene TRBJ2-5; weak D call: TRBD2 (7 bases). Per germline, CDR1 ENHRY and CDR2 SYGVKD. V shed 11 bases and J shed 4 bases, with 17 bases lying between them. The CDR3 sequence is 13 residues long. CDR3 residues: CAEARGPGETQYF. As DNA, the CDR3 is TGTGCCGAGGCGCGGGGGCCCGGAGAGACCCAGTACTTC.

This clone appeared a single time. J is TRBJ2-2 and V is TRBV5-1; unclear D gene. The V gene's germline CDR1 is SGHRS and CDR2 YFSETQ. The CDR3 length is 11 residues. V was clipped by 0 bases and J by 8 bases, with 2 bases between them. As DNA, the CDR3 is TGCGCCAGCAGCTTGGCGGGGGAGCTGTTTTTT. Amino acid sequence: CASSLAGELFF.

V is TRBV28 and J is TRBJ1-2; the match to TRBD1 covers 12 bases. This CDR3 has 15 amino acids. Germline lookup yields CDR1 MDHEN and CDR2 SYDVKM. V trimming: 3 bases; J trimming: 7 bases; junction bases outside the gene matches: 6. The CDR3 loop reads CASSLVGQGARGYTF. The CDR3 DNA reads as TGTGCCAGCAGTTTGGTGGGACAGGGGGCGCGTGGCTACACCTTC.

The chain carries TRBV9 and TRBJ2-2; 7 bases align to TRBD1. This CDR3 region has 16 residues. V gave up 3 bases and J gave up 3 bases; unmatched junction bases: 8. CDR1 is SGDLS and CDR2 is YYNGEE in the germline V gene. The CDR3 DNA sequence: TGTGCCAGCAGCGGGTACACAGGGGCCCACACCGGGGAGCTGTTTTTT. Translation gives CASSGYTGAHTGELFF.

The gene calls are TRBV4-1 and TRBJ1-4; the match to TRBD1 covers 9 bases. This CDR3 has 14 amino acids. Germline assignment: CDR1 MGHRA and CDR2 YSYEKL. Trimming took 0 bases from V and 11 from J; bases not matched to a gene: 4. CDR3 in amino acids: CASSQEGQGGKLFF. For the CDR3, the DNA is TGCGCCAGCAGCCAAGAGGGACAGGGCGGGAAACTGTTTTTT.

The CDR3, as DNA: TGTGCCAGTAGCCAACTAGCCCTCTCTGGGGCCAACGTCCTGACTTTC. Encoded protein: CASSQLALSGANVLTF. The rearrangement links TRBV19 to TRBJ2-6; the D gene is possibly TRBD2 (6 bases). Trimming shortened V by 6 bases and J by 0 bases, and 12 bases separated the two germline ends. This CDR3 has 16 residues. CDR1 is LNHDA and CDR2 is SQIVND in the germline V gene (reference sequence).

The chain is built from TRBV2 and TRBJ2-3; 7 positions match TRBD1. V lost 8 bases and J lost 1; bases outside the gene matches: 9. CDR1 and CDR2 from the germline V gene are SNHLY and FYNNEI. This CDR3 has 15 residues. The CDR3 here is CASLAGQGGTDTQYF. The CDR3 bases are TGTGCCAGCCTCGCAGGGCAGGGGGGCACAGATACGCAGTATTTT.

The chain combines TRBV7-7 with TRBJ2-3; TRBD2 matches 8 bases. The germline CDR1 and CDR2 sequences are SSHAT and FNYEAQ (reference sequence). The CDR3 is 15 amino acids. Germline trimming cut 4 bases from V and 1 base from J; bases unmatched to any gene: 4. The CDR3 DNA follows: TGTGCCAGCAGCTCACATAGCGGGGGCACAGATACGCAGTATTTT. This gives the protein CASSSHSGGTDTQYF.